This T cell receptor (beta chain) was found in a study of cytomegalovirus exposure and HLA in healthy donors. Turning to the study itself: Within an early data release were 80 million to 90 million unique TCRs drawn from HLA-typed donors. Study results and limitations: Among donors in an Asian-associated ancestry cluster, a later analysis reportedly found fewer N-insertions than the approximately 700-donor mean. The CMV antigen specificity of three CMV-associated chains was confirmed through in vitro analysis.

Germline values: CDR1 SGHRS, CDR2 YFSETQ. This CDR3 has 15 amino acids. Germline trimming cut 4 bases from V and 1 base from J; bases unmatched to any gene: 3. On this clone: Its antigen remains unknown.

Use of 60 Vbeta and 13 Jbeta primers characterized the PCR. TCRdb's table, derived via immunoSEQ multiplex PCR, lists solely in-frame clones and lacks some. The table lists 130,000 to 150,000 clones, just under 80% of them singletons. The source is a man aged 30 to 45 in good health and CMV-seronegative. Specimen: PBMCs. The rearrangement links TRBV5-1 to TRBJ2-1; the match to TRBD1 covers 9 bases. The CDR3 spells CASSQGQGSYNEQFF. The CDR3 DNA is TGCGCCAGCAGCCAGGGACAGGGATCCTACAATGAGCAGTTCTTC.